These T cell receptor beta chains were read from a single sample in a study of OX40 agonist ivuxolimab in advanced cancers. Sequencing used immunoSEQ multiplex PCR; TCRdb keeps in-frame clones, though not all of them. The data show some 50,000 clones, about 90% seen once. The sample here was CD4+ or CD8+ T cells sorted from blood, taken in a trial of the OX40 agonist ivuxolimab. Every receptor here comes from an adult with an advanced solid tumor such as melanoma, head and neck, liver or kidney cancer. CDR3s include the opening cysteine and the closing phenylalanine or tryptophan.

cdr3_aa v_call
CATQGQETQYF TRBV2
CASRKRQGNNQPQHF TRBV27
CASSLTQGRDIQYF TRBV11-2
CASSVGVSGRGRWTQYF TRBV9
CASSLSRGPYEQYF TRBV11-2
CASSEIGGGYGSPLHF TRBV25-1
CASSIHPHTGELFF TRBV9
CASSRGLAGEEEQFF TRBV18
CASSFVPMNTEAFF TRBV7-9
CASSWTGQTSYNEQFF TRBV5-1
CASSFTGRIDGYTF TRBV6-5
CASSAQQGSGGELFF TRBV9
CASSYLAARGDQPQHF TRBV6-6
CSVEEGTDTQYF TRBV29-1
CAISESTLNEKLFF TRBV10-3
CASSIDGLSNQPQHF TRBV7-2
CASAPTGGWYEQYF TRBV6-1
CASSDGAGNEQFF TRBV6-6
CAWSRSSFTEAFF TRBV30
CATKLTWAAQETQYF TRBV2
CASSRRGATGELFF TRBV5-6
CASSLRGASGTGELFF TRBV11-2
CASSETGNQPQHF TRBV10-1
CASRQGVSYEQYF TRBV2
CASSESPPRPMETQYF TRBV10-1
CASSSTTETYEQYF TRBV5-1